This T cell receptor (beta chain) derives from a study of T cell changes during pregnancy in multiple sclerosis. Assay used: immunoSEQ multiplex PCR; TCRdb lists only in-frame clones, some missing. The sample yields tens of thousands of clones, 92% seen once. This CDR3 has 12 amino acids. Trimming removed 5 bases at V and 8 bases at J, with 9 bases between. Per germline, CDR1 SEHNR and CDR2 FQNEAQ (reference sequence). Sequencing used CD8+ T cells from peripheral blood mononuclear cells, obtained in the third trimester of pregnancy. The rearrangement links TRBV7-9 to TRBJ1-4; D is undetermined. The receptor's source is a female donor in good health, enrolled as a control in a pregnancy study. CDR3 loop: CASSPLWEKLFF. The CDR3 region has the DNA TGTGCCAGCAGCCCTCTATGGGAAAAACTGTTTTTT.